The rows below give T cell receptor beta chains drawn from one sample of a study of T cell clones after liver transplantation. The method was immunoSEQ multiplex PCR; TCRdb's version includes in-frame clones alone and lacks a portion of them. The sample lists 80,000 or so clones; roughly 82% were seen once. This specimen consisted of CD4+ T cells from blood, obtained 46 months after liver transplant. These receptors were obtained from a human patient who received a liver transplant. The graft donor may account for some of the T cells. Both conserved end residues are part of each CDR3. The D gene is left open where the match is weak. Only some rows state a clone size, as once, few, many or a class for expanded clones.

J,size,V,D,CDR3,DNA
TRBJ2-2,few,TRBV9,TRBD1,CASSVGQGDTGELFF,TGTGCCAGCAGCGTGGGACAGGGGGACACCGGGGAGCTGTTTTTT
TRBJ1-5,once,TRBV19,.,CASTHALFQRAYSNQPQHF,TGTGCCAGTACTCACGCCCTATTCCAGCGGGCTTATAGCAATCAGCCCCAGCATTTT
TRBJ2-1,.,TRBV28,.,CASSWNYRSLMANEQFF,TGTGCCAGCAGTTGGAACTATAGGTCCCTCATGGCAAATGAGCAGTTCTTC
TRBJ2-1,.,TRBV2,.,CASREAVDSYNEQFF,TGTGCCAGCAGGGAGGCGGTTGACTCCTACAATGAGCAGTTCTTC
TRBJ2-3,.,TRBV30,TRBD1,CAWSVGQGALDTQYF,TGTGCCTGGAGTGTAGGACAGGGGGCGTTAGATACGCAGTATTTT
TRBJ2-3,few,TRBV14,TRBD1,CASSQVGPGQGPDTQYF,TGTGCCAGCAGCCAAGTAGGGCCCGGACAGGGTCCAGATACGCAGTATTTT
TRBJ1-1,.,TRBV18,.,CASSRLEATKNTEAFF,TGTGCCAGCTCACGCCTGGAGGCGACCAAGAACACTGAAGCTTTCTTT
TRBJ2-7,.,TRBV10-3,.,CAISESGPGYEQYF,TGTGCCATCAGTGAGTCGGGACCCGGCTACGAGCAGTACTTC
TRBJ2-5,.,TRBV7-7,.,CASSFSGSQETQYF,TGTGCCAGCAGCTTTTCGGGGTCTCAAGAGACCCAGTACTTC
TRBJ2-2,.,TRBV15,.,CATSILGPGELFF,TGTGCCACCAGCATCTTGGGGCCCGGGGAGCTGTTTTTT
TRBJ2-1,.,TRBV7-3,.,CASKAYPSGGEQFF,TGTGCCAGCAAAGCTTACCCCAGCGGAGGCGAACAGTTCTTC
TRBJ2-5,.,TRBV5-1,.,CASSLIRQETQYF,TGCGCCAGCAGCTTGATTCGGCAAGAGACCCAGTACTTC
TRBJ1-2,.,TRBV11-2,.,CASSSPSSLDYGYTF,TGTGCCAGCAGCTCCCCCTCTTCTCTGGACTATGGCTACACCTTC
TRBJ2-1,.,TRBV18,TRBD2,CASSPLAGASYNEQFF,TGTGCCAGCTCACCGTTAGCGGGAGCGTCCTACAATGAGCAGTTCTTC
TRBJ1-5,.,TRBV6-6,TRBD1,CASSPGTGKQPQHF,TGTGCCAGCAGCCCCGGGACAGGGAAACAGCCCCAGCATTTT
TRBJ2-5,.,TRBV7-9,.,CASSSSRWGVGETQYF,TGTGCCAGCAGCTCCAGTAGATGGGGGGTTGGGGAGACCCAGTACTTC
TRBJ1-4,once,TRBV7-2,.,CASSLEWGRVRGEKLFF,TGTGCCAGCAGCTTAGAGTGGGGCAGGGTACGTGGGGAAAAACTGTTTTTT
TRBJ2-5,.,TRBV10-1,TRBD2,CASSGGLAGRETQYF,TGCGCCAGCAGTGGGGGACTAGCGGGAAGGGAGACCCAGTACTTC
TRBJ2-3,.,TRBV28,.,CASSLAGPRDTQYF,TGTGCCAGCAGTTTAGCGGGACCTCGGGATACGCAGTATTTT
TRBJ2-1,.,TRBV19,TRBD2,CASSIGLAGGGYEQFF,TGTGCCAGTAGTATCGGACTAGCGGGAGGGGGCTATGAGCAGTTCTTC
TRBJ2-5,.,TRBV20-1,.,CSASSKETQYF,TGCAGTGCTAGTTCCAAAGAGACCCAGTACTTC
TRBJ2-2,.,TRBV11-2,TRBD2,CASSLSGGRAFNGELFF,TGTGCCAGCAGCTTATCTGGCGGGAGGGCCTTTAACGGGGAGCTGTTTTTT
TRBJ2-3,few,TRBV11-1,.,CASSLRGRPHTDTQYF,TGTGCCAGCAGCTTGAGGGGTCGACCCCACACAGATACGCAGTATTTT
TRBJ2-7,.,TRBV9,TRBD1,CASSVTGTGHEQYF,TGTGCCAGCAGCGTTACCGGGACAGGGCACGAGCAGTACTTC
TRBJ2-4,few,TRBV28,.,CASSLRYGNIQYF,TGTGCCAGCAGTTTAAGGTACGGGAACATTCAGTACTTC
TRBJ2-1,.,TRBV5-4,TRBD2,CASSLGGLAGGNEQFF,TGTGCCAGCAGCTTGGGCGGTTTAGCGGGAGGTAATGAGCAGTTCTTC
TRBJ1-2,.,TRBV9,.,CASSLANYGYTF,TGTGCCAGCAGCTTAGCTAACTATGGCTACACCTTC
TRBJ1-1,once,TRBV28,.,CASSLTGLNTEAFF,TGTGCCAGCAGTTTGACCGGGTTGAACACTGAAGCTTTCTTT
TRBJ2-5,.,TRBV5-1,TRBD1,CASSLGQGSRETQYF,TGCGCCAGCAGCTTGGGACAGGGGAGCCGAGAGACCCAGTACTTC
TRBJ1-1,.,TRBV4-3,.,CASSQDLRPGYTEAFF,TGCGCCAGCAGCCAAGATCTCCGGCCAGGGTACACTGAAGCTTTCTTT
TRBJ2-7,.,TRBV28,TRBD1,CASSPLGQGTYEQYF,TGTGCCAGCAGCCCCCTCGGACAGGGCACCTACGAGCAGTACTTC
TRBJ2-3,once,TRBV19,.,CASSLRVGGTDTQYF,TGTGCCAGCTCGCTCAGGGTAGGAGGCACAGATACGCAGTATTTT
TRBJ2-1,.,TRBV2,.,CASSEGTSYNEQFF,TGTGCCAGCAGTGAGGGGACTTCCTACAATGAGCAGTTCTTC
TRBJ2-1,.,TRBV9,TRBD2,CASSAPPWTSGDNEQFF,TGTGCCAGCAGCGCCCCACCCTGGACTAGCGGAGACAATGAGCAGTTCTTC
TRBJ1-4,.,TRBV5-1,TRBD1,CASSGGTGMSEKLFF,TGCGCCAGCAGCGGGGGGACAGGGATGAGTGAAAAACTGTTTTTT
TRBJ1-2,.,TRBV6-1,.,CASSADSMGGVYGYTF,TGTGCCAGCAGTGCGGATTCGATGGGGGGAGTCTATGGCTACACCTTC
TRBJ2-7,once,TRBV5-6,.,CASSSFGGHYEQYF,TGTGCCAGCAGCTCTTTCGGGGGCCACTACGAGCAGTACTTC
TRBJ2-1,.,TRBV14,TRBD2,CASSHRSGIAGVSEQFF,TGTGCCAGCAGCCATCGATCAGGGATAGCGGGAGTAAGTGAGCAGTTCTTC
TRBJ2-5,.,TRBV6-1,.,CASSLHGYQETQYF,TGTGCCAGCAGTTTACACGGGTACCAAGAGACCCAGTACTTC
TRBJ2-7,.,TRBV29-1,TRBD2,CSVEDGRLSSYEQYF,TGCAGCGTTGAAGACGGGAGGCTAAGCTCCTACGAGCAGTACTTC
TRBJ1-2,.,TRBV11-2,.,CASSLLGEVYGYTF,TGTGCCAGCAGCTTGCTGGGGGAGGTCTATGGCTACACCTTC
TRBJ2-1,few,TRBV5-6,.,CASSLAGLLGYNEQFF,TGTGCCAGCAGCTTGGCAGGGCTTTTGGGCTACAATGAGCAGTTCTTC
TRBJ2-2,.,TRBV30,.,CAWSRTPPNTGELFF,TGTGCCTGGAGTCGGACACCCCCGAACACCGGGGAGCTGTTTTTT
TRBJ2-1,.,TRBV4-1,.,CASSQGSQSSYNEQFF,TGCGCCAGCAGCCAAGGTTCTCAGAGCTCCTACAATGAGCAGTTCTTC
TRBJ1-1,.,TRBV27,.,CASSPPFNTEAFF,TGTGCCAGCAGTCCTCCGTTCAACACTGAAGCTTTCTTT
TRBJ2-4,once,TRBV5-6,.,CASSLRQAKNIQYF,TGTGCCAGCAGCTTGAGGCAGGCCAAAAACATTCAGTACTTC
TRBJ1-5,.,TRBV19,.,CASSSLGGNQPQHF,TGTGCCAGTAGTTCGCTTGGGGGGAATCAGCCCCAGCATTTT
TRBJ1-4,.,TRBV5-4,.,CASSLARGGRRDEKLFF,TGTGCCAGCAGCTTGGCCAGGGGAGGACGACGAGATGAAAAACTGTTTTTT
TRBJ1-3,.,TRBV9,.,CASSAGGIPGNTIYF,TGTGCCAGCAGCGCAGGCGGGATCCCTGGAAACACCATATATTTT
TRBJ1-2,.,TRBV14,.,CASSSRGGYYGYTF,TGTGCCAGCAGCTCCCGCGGCGGGTACTATGGCTACACCTTC
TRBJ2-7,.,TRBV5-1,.,CASSPGHLYEQYF,TGCGCCAGCAGCCCGGGACACCTCTACGAGCAGTACTTC
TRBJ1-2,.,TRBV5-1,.,CASSFGSGNSNGYTF,TGCGCCAGCAGCTTTGGCTCCGGCAACTCCAATGGCTACACCTTC
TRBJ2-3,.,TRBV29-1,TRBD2,CSVGRTTGGSDTQYF,TGCAGCGTTGGGCGGACAACGGGAGGATCGGATACGCAGTATTTT
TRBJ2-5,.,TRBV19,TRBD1,CASSIRTGQVMETQYF,TGTGCCAGTAGTATACGGACGGGACAGGTTATGGAGACCCAGTACTTC
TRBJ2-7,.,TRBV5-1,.,CASSLGWTSEYEQYF,TGCGCCAGCAGCTTGGGGTGGACGTCCGAGTACGAGCAGTACTTC
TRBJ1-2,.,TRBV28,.,CASYFNYGYTF,TGTGCCAGCTACTTTAACTATGGCTACACCTTC
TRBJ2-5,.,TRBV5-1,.,CASSLEDAGETQYF,TGCGCCAGCAGCTTGGAGGATGCGGGGGAGACCCAGTACTTC
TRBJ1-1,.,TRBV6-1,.,CASSELSIRTEAFF,TGTGCCAGCAGTGAGCTATCGATTCGGACTGAAGCTTTCTTT
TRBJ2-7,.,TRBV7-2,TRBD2,CASSSQLGGTYEQYF,TGTGCCAGCAGCTCCCAACTGGGGGGGACCTACGAGCAGTACTTC
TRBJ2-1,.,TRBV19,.,CASSSGTLPYNEQFF,TGTGCCAGTAGTTCCGGGACACTACCCTACAATGAGCAGTTCTTC